The T cell receptor (beta chain) described here comes from a study of blood T cell repertoires in COVID-19. The repertoire was sequenced with immunoSEQ multiplex PCR; TCRdb's copy has only in-frame clones and lacks some. The profile shows more than 45,000 clones, 85% to 90% of them singletons. Sequencing was carried out using peripheral blood. This sequence originates from a man aged 60 to 75 with acute or convalescent COVID-19.

CDR3 nucleotide sequence: TGTGCCAGTAGTATGCCGGGACTAGCGGGGTTCTCCTACGAGCAGTACTTC. Translated, it gives CASSMPGLAGFSYEQYF. The genes are TRBV19 and TRBJ2-7, with 13 bases lining up with TRBD2. J gave up 0 bases and V 3 bases, and 5 bases lay outside the gene matches. Germline CDR1 reads LNHDA; CDR2 reads SQIVND (reference sequence). The CDR3 has 17 residues.